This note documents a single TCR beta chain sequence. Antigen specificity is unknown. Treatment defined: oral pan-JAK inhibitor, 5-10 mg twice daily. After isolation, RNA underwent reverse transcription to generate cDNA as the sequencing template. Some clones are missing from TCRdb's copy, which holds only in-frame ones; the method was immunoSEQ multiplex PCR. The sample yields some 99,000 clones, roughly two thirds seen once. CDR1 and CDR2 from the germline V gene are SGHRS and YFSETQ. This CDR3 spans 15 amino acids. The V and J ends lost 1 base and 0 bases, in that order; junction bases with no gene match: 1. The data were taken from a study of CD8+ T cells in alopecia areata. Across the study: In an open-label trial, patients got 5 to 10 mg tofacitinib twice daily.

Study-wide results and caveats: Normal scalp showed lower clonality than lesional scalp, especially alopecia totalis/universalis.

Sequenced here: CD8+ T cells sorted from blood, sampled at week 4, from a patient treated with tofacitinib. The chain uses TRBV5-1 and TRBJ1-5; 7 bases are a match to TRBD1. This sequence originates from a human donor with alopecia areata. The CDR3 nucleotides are TGCGCCAGCAGCTTGACAGGGGATAGCAATCAGCCCCAGCATTTT. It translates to CASSLTGDSNQPQHF.